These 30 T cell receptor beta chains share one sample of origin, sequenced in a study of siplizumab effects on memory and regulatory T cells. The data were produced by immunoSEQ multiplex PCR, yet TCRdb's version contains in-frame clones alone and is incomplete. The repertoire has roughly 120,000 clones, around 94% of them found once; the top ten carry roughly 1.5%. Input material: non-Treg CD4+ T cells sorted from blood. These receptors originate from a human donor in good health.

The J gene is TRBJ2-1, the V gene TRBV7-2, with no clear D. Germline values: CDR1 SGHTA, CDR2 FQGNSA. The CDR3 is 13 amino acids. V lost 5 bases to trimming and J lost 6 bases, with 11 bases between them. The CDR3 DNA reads TGTGCCAGCAGCATACGGCCAGCCAATGAGCAGTTCTTC. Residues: CASSIRPANEQFF.

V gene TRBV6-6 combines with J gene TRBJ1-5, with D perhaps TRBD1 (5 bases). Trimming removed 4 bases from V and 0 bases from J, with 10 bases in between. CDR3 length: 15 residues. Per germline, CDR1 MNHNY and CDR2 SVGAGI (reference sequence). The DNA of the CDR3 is TGTGCCAGCAGTTCTAGGGACGGTAGCAATCAGCCCCAGCATTTT. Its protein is CASSSRDGSNQPQHF.

CDR3 sequence reads: CASTPGGIAKNIQYF. As DNA, the CDR3 is TGTGCCAGTACCCCAGGGGGGATAGCCAAAAACATTCAGTACTTC. V is TRBV19 and J is TRBJ2-4; possibly TRBD1 for D (7 bases). This CDR3 spans 15 amino acids. Trimming shortened V by 7 bases and J by 0 bases, and 13 bases separated the two germline ends. CDR1 and CDR2 from the germline V gene are LNHDA and SQIVND (reference sequence).

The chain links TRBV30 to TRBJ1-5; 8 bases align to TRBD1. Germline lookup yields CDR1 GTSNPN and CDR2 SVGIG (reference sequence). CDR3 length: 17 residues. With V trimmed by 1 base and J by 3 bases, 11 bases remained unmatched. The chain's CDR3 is CAWSDRQGPIPNQPQHF. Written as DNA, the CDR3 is TGTGCCTGGAGTGATAGACAGGGGCCTATTCCCAATCAGCCCCAGCATTTT. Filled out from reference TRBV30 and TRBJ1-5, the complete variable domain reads SQTIHQWPATLVQPVGSPLSLECTVEGTSNPNLYWYRQAAGRGLQLLFYSVGIGQISSEVPQNLSASRPQDRQFILSSKKLLLSDSGFYLCAWSDRQGPIPNQPQHFGDGTRLSIL.

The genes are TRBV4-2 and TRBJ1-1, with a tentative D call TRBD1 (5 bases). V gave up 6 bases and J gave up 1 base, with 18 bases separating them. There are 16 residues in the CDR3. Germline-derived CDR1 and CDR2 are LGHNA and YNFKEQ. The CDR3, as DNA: TGTGCCAGCAGGTCCTGGGGGGGATCTACGAACACTGAAGCTTTCTTT. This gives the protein CASRSWGGSTNTEAFF.

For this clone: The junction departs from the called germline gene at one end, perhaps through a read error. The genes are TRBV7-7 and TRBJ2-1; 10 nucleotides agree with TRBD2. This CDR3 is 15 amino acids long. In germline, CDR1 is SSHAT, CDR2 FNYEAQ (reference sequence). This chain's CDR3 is CASSLGTSVDNEQFF. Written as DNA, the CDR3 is TGTGCTAGCAGCTTAGGGACTAGCGTGGACAATGAGCAGTTCTTC.

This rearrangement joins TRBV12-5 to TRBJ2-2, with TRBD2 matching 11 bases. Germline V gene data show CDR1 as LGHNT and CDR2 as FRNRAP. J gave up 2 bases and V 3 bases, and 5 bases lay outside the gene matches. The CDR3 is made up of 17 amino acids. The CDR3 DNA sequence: TGTGCTAGTGGTTTATTCCTAGCGGGAGGAAACACCGGGGAGCTGTTTTTT. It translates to CASGLFLAGGNTGELFF.

The chain's CDR3 is CASSYSGLGDNEQFF. The CDR3 nucleotides read TGTGCCAGCAGCTATTCGGGACTAGGAGACAATGAGCAGTTCTTC. The rearrangement joins TRBV7-3 to TRBJ2-1; the match to TRBD2 covers 8 bases. Germline CDR1 SGHTA, CDR2 FQGTGA. J gave up 5 bases and V 4 bases, and 7 bases lay outside the gene matches. This CDR3 has 15 residues.

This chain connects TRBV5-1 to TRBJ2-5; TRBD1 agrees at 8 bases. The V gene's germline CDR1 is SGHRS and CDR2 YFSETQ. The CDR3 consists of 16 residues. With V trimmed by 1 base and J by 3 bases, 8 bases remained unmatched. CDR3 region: CASSLSGGPGEETQYF. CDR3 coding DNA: TGCGCCAGCAGCTTGTCAGGGGGCCCCGGAGAAGAGACCCAGTACTTC. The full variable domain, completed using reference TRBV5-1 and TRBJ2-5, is KAGVTQTPRYLIKTRGQQVTLSCSPISGHRSVSWYQQTPGQGLQFLFEYFSETQRNKGNFPGRFSGRQFSNSRSEMNVSTLELGDSALYLCASSLSGGPGEETQYFGPGTRLLVL.

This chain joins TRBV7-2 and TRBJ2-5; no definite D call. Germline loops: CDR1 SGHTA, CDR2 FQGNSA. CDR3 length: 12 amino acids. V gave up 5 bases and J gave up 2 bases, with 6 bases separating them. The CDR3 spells CASSQYQETQYF. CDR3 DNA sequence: TGTGCCAGCAGCCAATATCAAGAGACCCAGTACTTC. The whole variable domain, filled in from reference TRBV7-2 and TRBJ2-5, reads GAGVSQSPSNKVTEKGKDVELRCDPISGHTALYWYRQSLGQGLEFLIYFQGNSAPDKSGLPSDRFSAERTGGSVSTLTIQRTQQEDSAVYLCASSQYQETQYFGPGTRLLVL.

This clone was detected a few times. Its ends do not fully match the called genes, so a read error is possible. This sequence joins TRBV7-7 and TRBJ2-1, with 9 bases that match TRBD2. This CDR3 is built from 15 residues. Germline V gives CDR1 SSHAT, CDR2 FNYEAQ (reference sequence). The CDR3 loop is CASSLDGTSLNEQFF. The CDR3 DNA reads TGTGCTAGCAGCTTAGACGGGACTAGCCTCAATGAGCAGTTCTTC.

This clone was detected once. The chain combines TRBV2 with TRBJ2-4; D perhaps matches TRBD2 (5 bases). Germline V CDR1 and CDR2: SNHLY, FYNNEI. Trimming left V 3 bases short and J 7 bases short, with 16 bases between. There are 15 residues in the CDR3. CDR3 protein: CASSEGVFTGNIQYF. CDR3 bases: TGTGCCAGCAGTGAGGGTGTATTCACGGGGAACATTCAGTACTTC.

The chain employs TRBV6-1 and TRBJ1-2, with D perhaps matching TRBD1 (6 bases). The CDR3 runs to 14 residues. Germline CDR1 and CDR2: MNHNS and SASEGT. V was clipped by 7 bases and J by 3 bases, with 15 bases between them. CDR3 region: CASTPRGAYYGYTF. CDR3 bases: TGTGCCAGCACCCCTCGGGGGGCATACTATGGCTACACCTTC.

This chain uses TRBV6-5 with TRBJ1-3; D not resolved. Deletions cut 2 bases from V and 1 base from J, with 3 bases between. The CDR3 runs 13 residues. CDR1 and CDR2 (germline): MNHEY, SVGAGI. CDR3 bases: TGTGCCAGCAGTTACAAGTCTGGAAACACCATATATTTT. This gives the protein CASSYKSGNTIYF.

CDR3 bases: TGTGCCAGCAGCCCCTTGATGGGAAGCACCTCCTACGAGCAGTACTTC. It translates to CASSPLMGSTSYEQYF. The V and J genes are TRBV7-8 and TRBJ2-7, with D unresolved. The CDR3 is 16 residues long. Germline V gene data show CDR1 as SGHVS and CDR2 as FQNEAQ. Trimming cost V 5 bases and J 0 bases, with 17 bases left between them.

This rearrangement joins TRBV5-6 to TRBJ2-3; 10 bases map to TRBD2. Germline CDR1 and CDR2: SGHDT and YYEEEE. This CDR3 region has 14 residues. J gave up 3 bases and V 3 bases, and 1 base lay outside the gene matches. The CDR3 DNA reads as TGTGCCAGCAGCTCAGCGGGGGGGACAGATACGCAGTATTTT. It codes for CASSSAGGTDTQYF.

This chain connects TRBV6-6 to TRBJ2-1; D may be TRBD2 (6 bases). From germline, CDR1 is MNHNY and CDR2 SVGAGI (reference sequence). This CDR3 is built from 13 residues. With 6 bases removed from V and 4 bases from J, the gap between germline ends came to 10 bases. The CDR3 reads CASRGAGYNEQFF. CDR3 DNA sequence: TGTGCCAGCAGAGGGGCGGGGTACAATGAGCAGTTCTTC.

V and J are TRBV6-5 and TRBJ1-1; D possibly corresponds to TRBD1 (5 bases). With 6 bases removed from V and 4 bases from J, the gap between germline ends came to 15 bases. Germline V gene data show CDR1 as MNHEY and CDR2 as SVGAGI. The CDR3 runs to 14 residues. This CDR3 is CASRKDGTSTEAFF. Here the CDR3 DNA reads TGTGCCAGCAGAAAGGACGGGACGAGCACTGAAGCTTTCTTT.

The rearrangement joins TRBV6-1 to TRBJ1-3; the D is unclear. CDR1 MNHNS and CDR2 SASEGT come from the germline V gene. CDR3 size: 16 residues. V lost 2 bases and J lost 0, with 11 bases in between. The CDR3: CASSEKIWVSGNTIYF. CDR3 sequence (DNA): TGTGCCAGCAGTGAAAAGATCTGGGTCTCTGGAAACACCATATATTTT.

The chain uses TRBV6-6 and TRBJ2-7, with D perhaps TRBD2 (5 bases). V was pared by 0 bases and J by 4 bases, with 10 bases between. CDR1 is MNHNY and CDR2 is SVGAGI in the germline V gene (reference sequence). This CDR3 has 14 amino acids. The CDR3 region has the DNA TGTGCCAGCAGTTACTCACGAGGGCCTTACGAGCAGTACTTC. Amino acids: CASSYSRGPYEQYF.

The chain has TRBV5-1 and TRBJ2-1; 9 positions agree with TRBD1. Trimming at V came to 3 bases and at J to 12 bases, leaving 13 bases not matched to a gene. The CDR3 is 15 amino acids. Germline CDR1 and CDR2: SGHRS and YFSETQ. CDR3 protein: CASSSRQGDTMRQFF. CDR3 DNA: TGCGCCAGCAGCTCACGACAGGGGGATACAATGAGGCAGTTCTTC.

The CDR3 sequence: CASSADQETQYF. CDR3 in DNA: TGTGCCAGCAGTGCGGATCAAGAGACCCAGTACTTC. This sequence joins TRBV2 and TRBJ2-5; the D is unclear. The CDR3 length is 12 residues. Germline V gene sequence: CDR1 SNHLY, CDR2 FYNNEI. Trimming stripped 4 bases from V and 2 bases from J, with 5 bases between.

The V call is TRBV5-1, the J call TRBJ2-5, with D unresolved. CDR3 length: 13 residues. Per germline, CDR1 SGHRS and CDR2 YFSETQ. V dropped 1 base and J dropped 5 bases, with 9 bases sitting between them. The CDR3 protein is CASSLRFGETQYF. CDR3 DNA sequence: TGCGCCAGCAGCTTGAGGTTCGGGGAGACCCAGTACTTC.

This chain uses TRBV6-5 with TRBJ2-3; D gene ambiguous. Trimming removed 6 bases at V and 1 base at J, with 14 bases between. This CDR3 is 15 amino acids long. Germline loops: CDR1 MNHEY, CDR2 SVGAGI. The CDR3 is CASSPLTPRTDTQYF. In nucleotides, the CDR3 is TGTGCCAGCAGCCCACTTACTCCTCGCACAGATACGCAGTATTTT.

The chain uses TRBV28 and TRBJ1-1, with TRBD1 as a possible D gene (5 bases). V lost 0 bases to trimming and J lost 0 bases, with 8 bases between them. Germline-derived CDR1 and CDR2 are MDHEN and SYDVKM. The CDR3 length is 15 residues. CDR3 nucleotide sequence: TGTGCCAGCAGTTTATGGGGGGATGTGAACACTGAAGCTTTCTTT. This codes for CASSLWGDVNTEAFF.

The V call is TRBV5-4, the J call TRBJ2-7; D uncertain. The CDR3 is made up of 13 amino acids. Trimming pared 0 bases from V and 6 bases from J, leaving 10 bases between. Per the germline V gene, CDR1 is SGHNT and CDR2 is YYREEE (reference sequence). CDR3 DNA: TGTGCCAGCAGCTTGGTGTATGCCGGCGAGCAGTACTTC. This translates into CASSLVYAGEQYF.

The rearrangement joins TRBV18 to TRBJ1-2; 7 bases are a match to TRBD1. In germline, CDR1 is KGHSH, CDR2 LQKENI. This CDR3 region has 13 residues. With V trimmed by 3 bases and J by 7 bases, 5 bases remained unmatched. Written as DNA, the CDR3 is TGTGCCAGCTCACCCCCAGGGGGATCTGGCTACACCTTC. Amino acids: CASSPPGGSGYTF.

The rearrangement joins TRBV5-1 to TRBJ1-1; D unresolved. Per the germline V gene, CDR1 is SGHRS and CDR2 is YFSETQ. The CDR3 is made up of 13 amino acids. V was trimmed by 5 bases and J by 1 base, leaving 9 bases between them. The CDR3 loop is CASSYSENTEAFF. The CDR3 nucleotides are TGCGCCAGCAGTTATTCAGAGAACACTGAAGCTTTCTTT.

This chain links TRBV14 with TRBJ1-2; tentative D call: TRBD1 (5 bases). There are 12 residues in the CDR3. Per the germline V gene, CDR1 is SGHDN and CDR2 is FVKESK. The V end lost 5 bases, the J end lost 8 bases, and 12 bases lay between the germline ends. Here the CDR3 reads CASSRRGRGYTF. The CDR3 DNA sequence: TGTGCCAGCAGCAGGAGGGGACGCGGCTACACCTTC.

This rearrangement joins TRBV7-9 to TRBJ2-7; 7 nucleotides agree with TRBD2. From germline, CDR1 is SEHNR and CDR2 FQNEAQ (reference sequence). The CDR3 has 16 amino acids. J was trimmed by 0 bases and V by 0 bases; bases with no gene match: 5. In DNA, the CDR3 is TGTGCCAGCAGCTTAGCCAACGGGGGGAGCTCCTACGAGCAGTACTTC. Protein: CASSLANGGSSYEQYF.